Each of the 29 T cell receptor beta chains below was sequenced from the same sample in a study of beta chain features in type 1 diabetes. Their recognized antigens are unknown. The sequenced template was cDNA made from the entire isolated RNA. Only in-frame clones appear in the TCRdb table, and some are missing; sequencing was by immunoSEQ multiplex PCR. The sample gives approximately 250,000 clones, roughly a tenth of which show up once; approximately 0.017% is in the top ten. Study-level findings and limits: People with Type 1 diabetes carried modestly yet significantly shorter TCRB CDR3s in all four CD4+ subsets.

The sequenced sample was naive CD4+ T cells from blood. These receptors were collected from a man aged 25 to 45 with type 1 diabetes.

About this clone itself: At the DNA level, this CDR3 is encoded by other sequences in the same sample as well. The chain couples TRBV9 to TRBJ1-6; D is uncertain. Germline CDR1 and CDR2: SGDLS and YYNGEE. V lost 4 bases, J lost 0 bases, and 8 bases lay in between. This CDR3 is built from 15 residues. The CDR3 protein is CASSLGSSYNSPLHF. The CDR3 DNA is TGTGCCAGCAGCCTAGGGAGCTCCTATAATTCACCCCTCCACTTT.

In the case of this clone: At one end the junction does not follow the germline gene, possibly because of a read error. The chain has TRBV7-9 and TRBJ1-6; 9 bases agree with TRBD1. The CDR3 is made up of 10 amino acids. Looked up from germline, CDR1 is SEHNR and CDR2 is FQNEAQ (reference sequence). CDR3 in amino acids: CASSGDRVIF. The CDR3 DNA sequence: TGTGCCAGCAGCGGGGACAGGGTAATCTTT.

The rearrangement links TRBV7-9 to TRBJ2-2; 7 bases are shared with TRBD1. Germline trimming cut 4 bases from V and 6 bases from J; bases unmatched to any gene: 2. CDR1 SEHNR and CDR2 FQNEAQ come from the germline V gene (reference sequence). CDR3 length: 13 residues. The CDR3 spells CASSSQGPGELFF. CDR3 nucleotides: TGTGCCAGCAGCTCACAGGGGCCCGGGGAGCTGTTTTTT.

The chain uses TRBV6-5 and TRBJ2-7; D perhaps matches TRBD1 (5 bases). The CDR3 runs 14 residues. CDR1 is MNHEY and CDR2 is SVGAGI in the germline V gene. Trimming took off 4 bases at V and 1 base at J, with 11 bases between the two ends. The CDR3 DNA is TGTGCCAGCAGTTTCCGACAGCCTTCCTACGAGCAGTACTTC. Protein product: CASSFRQPSYEQYF.

This clone came up a few times. The J gene is TRBJ2-3, the V gene TRBV6-6, with D unresolved. Germline CDR1 and CDR2: MNHNY and SVGAGI (reference sequence). Trimming removed 2 bases at V and 0 bases at J, with 3 bases between. CDR3 length equals 13 residues. DNA of the CDR3: TGTGCCAGCAGTTACCCGAGCACAGATACGCAGTATTTT. Amino acids: CASSYPSTDTQYF.

The genes are TRBV9 and TRBJ2-1; maybe TRBD1 (6 bases). The V gene's germline CDR1 is SGDLS and CDR2 YYNGEE. Trimming shortened V by 0 bases and J by 3 bases, and 10 bases separated the two germline ends. This CDR3 contains 15 residues. CDR3 nucleotides: TGTGCCAGCAGCGTAGAAGGGGGATACTACAATGAGCAGTTCTTC. The encoded protein is CASSVEGGYYNEQFF.

Only a few counts were recorded for this clone. The rearrangement uses TRBV29-1 and TRBJ2-1, with 10 bases identical to TRBD2. The V gene's germline CDR1 is SQVTM and CDR2 ANQGSEA. V trimming: 7 bases; J trimming: 0 bases; junction bases outside the gene matches: 6. The CDR3 runs to 15 residues. The CDR3 sequence is CSGRRTSGSYNEQFF. Written as DNA, the CDR3 is TGCAGCGGACGCCGGACTAGCGGCTCCTACAATGAGCAGTTCTTC.

The gene calls are TRBV6-5 and TRBJ1-4; possibly TRBD1 for D (6 bases). The CDR3 has 12 residues. The V end was cut by 11 bases, the J end by 3 bases, with 10 bases between. Germline-derived CDR1 and CDR2 are MNHEY and SVGAGI. CDR3 DNA: TGTGCCTCACAGGGAGCTAATGAAAAACTGTTTTTT. It translates to CASQGANEKLFF.

The V gene is TRBV6-5, the J gene TRBJ2-5, with D tentatively TRBD1 (5 bases). Germline V CDR1 and CDR2: MNHEY, SVGAGI. CDR3 length: 14 amino acids. V lost 5 bases, J lost 1 base, and 11 bases lay in between. In nucleotides, the CDR3 is TGTGCCAGCAGTGAACGGCAGGGCCAAGAGACCCAGTACTTC. It encodes CASSERQGQETQYF.

The gene calls are TRBV5-1 and TRBJ2-7, with D unresolved. The germline V and J ends were trimmed by 6 bases and 0 bases, with 13 bases remaining between them. Per the germline V gene, CDR1 is SGHRS and CDR2 is YFSETQ. This CDR3 region has 14 residues. CDR3 in amino acids: CASTRTSHSYEQYF. CDR3 in DNA: TGCGCCAGCACAAGAACGAGCCACTCCTACGAGCAGTACTTC. The entire variable domain, with the rest obtained from reference TRBV5-1 and TRBJ2-7, is as follows: KAGVTQTPRYLIKTRGQQVTLSCSPISGHRSVSWYQQTPGQGLQFLFEYFSETQRNKGNFPGRFSGRQFSNSRSEMNVSTLELGDSALYLCASTRTSHSYEQYFGPGTRLTVT.

V usage is TRBV5-4 and J usage is TRBJ2-1; 9 nucleotides align to TRBD1. The junction had 8 bases not matched to a gene; V was cut back by 0 bases and J by 7 bases. CDR3 length equals 16 residues. CDR1 and CDR2 from the germline V gene are SGHNT and YYREEE (reference sequence). The CDR3 loop is CASSLAGTGHGNEQFF. CDR3 sequence (DNA): TGTGCCAGCAGCTTGGCCGGGACAGGGCACGGGAATGAGCAGTTCTTC. Full variable domain (rest looked up from reference TRBV5-4 and TRBJ2-1): ETGVTQSPTHLIKTRGQQVTLRCSSQSGHNTVSWYQQALGQGPQFIFQYYREEENGRGNFPPRFSGLQFPNYSSELNVNALELDDSALYLCASSLAGTGHGNEQFFGPGTRLTVL.

This chain links TRBV15 with TRBJ2-7; a possible D gene is TRBD1 (6 bases). V dropped 0 bases and J dropped 1 base, with 10 bases sitting between them. This CDR3 has 15 residues. Germline CDR1 reads LNHNV; CDR2 reads YYDKDF (reference sequence). The CDR3 is CATSREARGSYEQYF. The CDR3 region has the DNA TGTGCCACCAGCAGAGAAGCCAGGGGTTCCTACGAGCAGTACTTC. Supplemented by reference TRBV15 and TRBJ2-7, the full variable domain reads DAMVIQNPRYQVTQFGKPVTLSCSQTLNHNVMYWYQQKSSQAPKLLFHYYDKDFNNEADTPDNFQSRRPNTSFCFLDIRSPGLGDTAMYLCATSREARGSYEQYFGPGTRLTVT.

The sample holds a few counts of this clone. The chain joins TRBV20-1 to TRBJ2-5, with TRBD1 as a possible D gene (6 bases). CDR3 length: 10 residues. The V end lost 7 bases, the J end lost 7 bases, and 10 bases lay between the germline ends. Germline V lookup: CDR1 DFQATT, CDR2 SNEGSKA (reference sequence). The CDR3 bases are TGCAGTGTCCTACAGGGGACCCAGTACTTC. Translating gives CSVLQGTQYF.

In this sample, this clone turned up a few times. The chain joins TRBV9 to TRBJ2-7, with D tentatively TRBD1 (6 bases). V lost 2 bases and J lost 9, with 18 bases in between. The germline gives CDR1 SGDLS, CDR2 YYNGEE. This CDR3 is built from 14 residues. CDR3 sequence: CASSVGIQGSGQYF. CDR3 bases: TGTGCCAGCAGCGTCGGTATACAGGGTTCCGGGCAGTACTTC.

Details on this clone: Other DNA sequences from this sample encode an identical CDR3 as well. This rearrangement joins TRBV5-1 to TRBJ1-1; D remains ambiguous. V dropped 4 bases and J dropped 2 bases, with 9 bases sitting between them. The CDR3 spans 13 residues. In germline, CDR1 is SGHRS, CDR2 YFSETQ. Written as DNA, the CDR3 is TGCGCCAGCAGCCCGCGAGGAAACACTGAAGCTTTCTTT. The encoded protein is CASSPRGNTEAFF.

This clone was seen more than once but under ten times. In DNA, the CDR3 is TGTGCCAGCAGTGAACGGGACAGGGGGTTCTACGAGCAGTACTTC. As protein: CASSERDRGFYEQYF. This chain connects TRBV2 to TRBJ2-7, with TRBD1 identical over 11 bases. Germline V gene lookup returns CDR1 SNHLY and CDR2 FYNNEI. The CDR3 has 15 amino acids. The ends lost 2 bases at V and 3 bases at J; junction bases unmatched: 3. Full variable domain (rest looked up from reference TRBV2 and TRBJ2-7): EPEVTQTPSHQVTQMGQEVILRCVPISNHLYFYWYRQILGQKVEFLVSFYNNEISEKSEIFDDQFSVERPDGSNFTLKIRSTKLEDSAMYFCASSERDRGFYEQYFGPGTRLTVT.

This clone was seen a handful of times. The J gene is TRBJ2-5, the V gene TRBV23-1; 8 bases line up with TRBD1. TRBV23-1 qualifies as an ORF whose function is uncertain. The CDR3 is made up of 14 amino acids. With 6 bases clipped from V and 2 bases from J, the junction kept 5 bases outside the gene matches. The CDR3 sequence is CASRGTGKQETQYF. DNA for the CDR3: TGCGCCAGCAGAGGGACAGGAAAACAAGAGACCCAGTACTTC.

The chain recombines TRBV9 with TRBJ1-4, with 9 bases that match TRBD1. The CDR3 length is 15 residues. With 4 bases clipped from V and 5 bases from J, the junction kept 6 bases outside the gene matches. Germline-derived CDR1 and CDR2 are SGDLS and YYNGEE. CDR3 in amino acids: CASSPRTGENEKLFF. CDR3 nucleotide sequence: TGTGCCAGCAGCCCCAGGACAGGGGAGAATGAAAAACTGTTTTTT.

V is TRBV7-9 and J is TRBJ1-3, with D uncertain. Trimming shortened V by 4 bases and J by 2 bases, and 6 bases separated the two germline ends. The germline CDR1 and CDR2 sequences are SEHNR and FQNEAQ (reference sequence). The CDR3 is made up of 13 amino acids. The CDR3 here is CASSWYTGNTIYF. The CDR3 DNA sequence: TGTGCCAGCAGCTGGTACACTGGAAACACCATATATTTT.

The chain carries TRBV6-6 and TRBJ2-7; D is unclear. Trimming removed 7 bases at V and 2 bases at J, with 21 bases between. The germline V gene has CDR1 MNHNY and CDR2 SVGAGI (reference sequence). This CDR3 contains 16 residues. CDR3 coding DNA: TGTGCCAGCACCACGAGGTTGGCAGTAGGAGCCTACGAGCAGTACTTC. It translates to CASTTRLAVGAYEQYF.

This clone was counted between two and nine times. This chain connects TRBV2 to TRBJ1-1; 7 bases map to TRBD1. Germline V gene sequence: CDR1 SNHLY, CDR2 FYNNEI. The CDR3 totals 14 residues. The trim removed 7 bases at V and 3 bases at J, leaving 8 bases unmatched. The chain's CDR3 is CASTQGGMDTEAFF. The CDR3 nucleotides are TGTGCCAGCACCCAGGGGGGAATGGACACTGAAGCTTTCTTT.

This clone appeared a few times. The chain recombines TRBV11-2 with TRBJ2-1; weak D call: TRBD1 (7 bases). The CDR3 extends over 14 amino acids. Per germline, CDR1 SGHAT and CDR2 FQNNGV. Trimming removed 1 base at V and 7 bases at J, with 11 bases between. As DNA, the CDR3 is TGTGCCAGCAGCTTAGTACAGGGGAGGAATGAGCAGTTCTTC. Protein sequence: CASSLVQGRNEQFF.

V usage is TRBV19 and J usage is TRBJ2-1; 12 bases fit TRBD2. Germline assignment: CDR1 LNHDA and CDR2 SQIVND (reference sequence). CDR3 length: 15 amino acids. With 7 bases clipped from V and 8 bases from J, the junction kept 9 bases outside the gene matches. The CDR3, as DNA: TGTGCCAGTACCTCTGGACTAGCGGGGTACGATGAGCAGTTCTTC. Translated, it gives CASTSGLAGYDEQFF.

This chain connects TRBV2 to TRBJ1-2, with D possibly being TRBD1 (6 bases). The CDR3 totals 13 residues. V was pared by 1 base and J by 4 bases, with 7 bases between. Looked up from germline, CDR1 is SNHLY and CDR2 is FYNNEI. The CDR3 here is CASSEGQAYGYTF. The CDR3 DNA is TGTGCCAGCAGTGAAGGACAGGCCTATGGCTACACCTTC.

This clone was seen only a few times. The rearrangement joins TRBV5-5 to TRBJ2-2; D possibly corresponds to TRBD2 (6 bases). V dropped 1 base and J dropped 7 bases, with 20 bases sitting between them. There are 17 residues in the CDR3. Germline-derived CDR1 and CDR2 are SGHKS and YYEKEE (reference sequence). CDR3 protein: CASSLRFAGAGGGELFF. In nucleotides, the CDR3 is TGTGCCAGCAGCTTGAGGTTCGCCGGAGCCGGGGGCGGGGAGCTGTTTTTT.

The J gene is TRBJ2-2, the V gene TRBV11-3; D may be TRBD2 (5 bases). Germline V gene lookup returns CDR1 SGHNT and CDR2 YENEEA. V was cut by 6 bases and J by 5 bases, with 7 bases left in between. CDR3 length: 12 residues. The CDR3 loop is CASRSGTGELFF. The CDR3, as DNA: TGTGCCAGCAGATCGGGGACCGGGGAGCTGTTTTTT.

A few counts support this clone. The gene calls are TRBV4-1 and TRBJ2-7; D unresolved. The CDR3 totals 13 residues. Germline CDR1 MGHRA, CDR2 YSYEKL. V was trimmed by 3 bases and J by 2 bases, leaving 8 bases between them. CDR3 sequence (DNA): TGCGCCAGCAGCCATCAACAGACCTACGAGCAGTACTTC. Translating gives CASSHQQTYEQYF.

This sequence joins TRBV7-8 and TRBJ2-7; 14 bases are shared with TRBD2. Germline V gives CDR1 SGHVS, CDR2 FQNEAQ. CDR3 length: 18 amino acids. V lost 4 bases, J lost 1 base, and 9 bases stayed unmatched. Here the CDR3 DNA reads TGTGCCAGCAGCTCAAGCCCGGGACTAGCGGGGGTATCCTACGAGCAGTACTTC. It translates to CASSSSPGLAGVSYEQYF.

This sequence joins TRBV5-1 and TRBJ2-5; tentative D call: TRBD1 (6 bases). The CDR3 length is 15 residues. Trimming pared 0 bases from V and 5 bases from J, leaving 14 bases between. Germline-derived CDR1 and CDR2 are SGHRS and YFSETQ. The CDR3 DNA follows: TGCGCCAGCAGCTTGGTGGGGGCCCCGGCGGAGACCCAGTACTTC. It specifies CASSLVGAPAETQYF.